Following are 17 T cell receptor beta chains from one sample sequenced in a study of T cells in Graves' hyperthyroidism and ophthalmopathy. Researchers took RNA transcripts and amplified the TCR beta CDR3 regions from them. In the first-round RT-PCR of the TCR CDR3, the HTBI primer set was used. TCRdb passed the multiplex PCR reads through MiXCR, listing each CDR3 protein once. The sample lists hundreds of thousands of distinct CDR3 sequences, approximately 17% occurring once. The sequencing sample was made of blood. These receptors all stem from a woman under 30 with Graves' ophthalmopathy.

This clonotype was detected a few times. The chain combines TRBV19 with TRBJ1-6; perhaps TRBD1 as D (5 bases). Germline CDR1 is LNHDA and CDR2 is SQIVND (reference sequence). The CDR3 is made up of 15 amino acids. Trimming removed 5 bases from V and 0 bases from J, with 8 bases in between. The CDR3 reads CASSWGSSYNSPLHF. The CDR3, as DNA: TGTGCCAGTAGTTGGGGGAGCTCCTATAATTCACCCCTCCACTTT. The variable domain in full, with the rest retrieved from reference TRBV19 and TRBJ1-6, is DGGITQSPKYLFRKEGQNVTLSCEQNLNHDAMYWYRQDPGQGLRLIYYSQIVNDFQKGDIAEGYSVSREKKESFPLTVTSAQKNPTAFYLCASSWGSSYNSPLHFGNGTRLTVT.

The rearrangement links TRBV10-3 to TRBJ2-1; D possibly corresponds to TRBD1 (7 bases). V lost 0 bases to trimming and J lost 8 bases, with 14 bases between them. Germline V CDR1 and CDR2: ENHRY, SYGVKD. The CDR3 length is 15 residues. The CDR3 loop is CAISESEGAGDEQFF. CDR3 DNA: TGTGCCATCAGTGAGTCGGAGGGGGCGGGCGATGAGCAGTTCTTC.

The rearrangement joins TRBV29-1 to TRBJ2-7; 8 positions agree with TRBD2. The CDR3 has 14 residues. Germline values: CDR1 SQVTM, CDR2 ANQGSEA. V gave up 7 bases and J gave up 0 bases; unmatched junction bases: 8. The CDR3 protein is CSGREDRSSYEQYF. As DNA, the CDR3 is TGCAGCGGGCGGGAGGACAGAAGCTCCTACGAGCAGTACTTC.

Only a few counts were recorded for this clonotype. This rearrangement joins TRBV4-3 to TRBJ2-1; 7 bases map to TRBD2. Trimming cost V 1 base and J 6 bases; bases outside gene matches: 15. The CDR3 spans 18 residues. Germline V gene sequence: CDR1 LGHNA, CDR2 YSLEER. CDR3 in amino acids: CASSQGHALAVDPNEQFF. In DNA, the CDR3 is TGCGCCAGCAGCCAAGGCCACGCGCTAGCGGTCGACCCCAATGAGCAGTTCTTC.

This clonotype was detected many times. The gene calls are TRBV14 and TRBJ1-2, with D possibly being TRBD1 (6 bases). Germline CDR1 SGHDN, CDR2 FVKESK. The CDR3 loop spans 13 amino acids. V lost 2 bases to trimming and J lost 2 bases, with 6 bases between them. Here the CDR3 reads CASSQQGNYGYTF. The CDR3 nucleotides are TGTGCCAGCAGCCAACAGGGGAACTATGGCTACACCTTC. Full variable domain (outside the CDR3, taken from reference TRBV14 and TRBJ1-2): EAGVTQFPSHSVIEKGQTVTLRCDPISGHDNLYWYRRVMGKEIKFLLHFVKESKQDESGMPNNRFLAERTGGTYSTLKVQPAELEDSGVYFCASSQQGNYGYTFGSGTRLTVV.

This clonotype was observed a few times. This sequence joins TRBV20-1 and TRBJ2-3; TRBD2 aligns across 11 bases. The CDR3 has 16 amino acids. Germline V gene data show CDR1 as DFQATT and CDR2 as SNEGSKA (reference sequence). V shed 3 bases, J shed 5 bases, and the junction held 10 bases outside the gene matches. As DNA, the CDR3 is TGCAGTGCTAGCGCCGGGGTAGCGGGGGGGCAAGATACGCAGTATTTT. Its protein is CSASAGVAGGQDTQYF.

This clonotype occurred many times. V gene TRBV12-3 or TRBV12-4 combines with J gene TRBJ2-7, with TRBD2 matching over 9 bases. This CDR3 region has 14 residues. Germline trimming cut 8 bases from V and 2 bases from J; bases unmatched to any gene: 7. The CDR3 nucleotides are TGTGCCAGCGGTAGCGGGAGATGGACCTACGAGCAGTACTTC. Translating it yields CASGSGRWTYEQYF.

The J gene is TRBJ2-7, the V gene TRBV20-1; D gene unclear. The ends were cut back, 3 bases at V and 0 bases at J, with 15 bases in the middle. The CDR3 runs to 15 residues. The germline CDR1 and CDR2 sequences are DFQATT and SNEGSKA (reference sequence). CDR3 region: CSARALAVSSYEQYF. CDR3 nucleotide sequence: TGCAGTGCTAGGGCGCTGGCGGTGAGCTCCTACGAGCAGTACTTC.

A remark on this clonotype: Given a much more abundant clone one base away, this may be a read error. The chain joins TRBV12-3 or TRBV12-4 to TRBJ2-2; TRBD1 aligns across 11 bases. Trimming cost V 5 bases and J 2 bases; bases outside gene matches: 4. This CDR3 spans 16 amino acids. CDR3 sequence reads: CASSPRTGGNTGELFF. As DNA, the CDR3 is TGTGCCAGCAGTCCACGGACAGGGGGCAACACCGGGGAGCTGTTTTTT.

V usage is TRBV29-1 and J usage is TRBJ2-4; tentatively, D is TRBD1 or TRBD2 (5 bases each). Trimming removed 6 bases from V and 6 bases from J, with 21 bases in between. Germline-derived CDR1 and CDR2 are SQVTM and ANQGSEA. The CDR3 is made up of 15 amino acids. The DNA for the CDR3 is TGCAGCGTAACCACCGGGACCCTCGTCGGAAACATTCAGTACTTC. Its translation: CSVTTGTLVGNIQYF.

This clonotype showed up many times. J is TRBJ2-7 and V is TRBV6-5; possible D gene TRBD1, 5 bases. The V end lost 7 bases, the J end lost 1 base, and 14 bases lay between the germline ends. CDR1 is MNHEY, CDR2 SVGAGI, per germline. The CDR3 has 14 residues. CDR3 sequence: CASNVRQTSYEQYF. CDR3 DNA: TGTGCCAGCAACGTAAGACAGACTTCCTACGAGCAGTACTTC.

This chain connects TRBV30 to TRBJ2-7, with D perhaps matching TRBD1 or TRBD2 (5 bases each). V was cut by 0 bases and J by 0 bases, with 18 bases left in between. The length of the CDR3 is 17 residues. Germline CDR1 and CDR2: GTSNPN and SVGIG (reference sequence). The CDR3 reads CAWSVLQGVLNSYEQYF. The CDR3 DNA reads as TGTGCCTGGAGTGTACTTCAGGGAGTGCTTAACTCCTACGAGCAGTACTTC.

This chain connects TRBV10-1 to TRBJ2-5; D is possibly TRBD1 or TRBD2 (5 bases each). The V and J ends lost 2 bases and 5 bases respectively, with 12 bases between them. The CDR3 has 14 amino acids. The germline V gene has CDR1 WNHNN and CDR2 SYGVQD (reference sequence). In nucleotides, the CDR3 is TGCGCCAGCAGTGAGATCCGGGGCGACGAGACCCAGTACTTC. It translates to CASSEIRGDETQYF.

The chain is built from TRBV7-2 and TRBJ2-1; D is tentatively TRBD1 or TRBD2 (6 bases each). The CDR3 runs to 16 residues. V lost 1 base and J lost 9, with 19 bases in between. CDR1 is SGHTA and CDR2 is FQGNSA in the germline V gene. CDR3 loop: CASSLDLGGSGGEQFF. The CDR3 DNA reads as TGTGCCAGCAGCTTAGATCTAGGGGGGTCCGGTGGTGAGCAGTTCTTC.

The chain uses TRBV28 and TRBJ2-7, with 8 nucleotides matching TRBD1. Germline CDR1 and CDR2: MDHEN and SYDVKM. Losses at the gene ends were 10 bases for V and 0 bases for J; bases not matched to a gene: 2. The CDR3 totals 12 residues. CDR3 nucleotide sequence: TGTGCCACCGACAGGGGCTCCTACGAGCAGTACTTC. This codes for CATDRGSYEQYF.

This clonotype was seen a handful of times. The V call is TRBV9, the J call TRBJ2-6; D is unclear. V gave up 3 bases and J gave up 0 bases, with 7 bases separating them. The CDR3 consists of 15 residues. Germline-derived CDR1 and CDR2 are SGDLS and YYNGEE. The CDR3 nucleotides read TGTGCCAGCAGCGGGCTGAGCTCTGGGGCCAACGTCCTGACTTTC. Protein: CASSGLSSGANVLTF.

This clonotype was seen at least ten times. The V gene is TRBV7-2, the J gene TRBJ2-7; 12 bases align to TRBD2. The CDR3 extends over 15 amino acids. The V and J ends lost 4 bases and 2 bases, in that order; junction bases with no gene match: 3. The germline CDR1 and CDR2 sequences are SGHTA and FQGNSA. CDR3 DNA sequence: TGTGCCAGCAGCTGGAGACTAGCGGGAGCCTACGAGCAGTACTTC. Its translation: CASSWRLAGAYEQYF. The variable domain in full, completed from reference TRBV7-2 and TRBJ2-7, reads GAGVSQSPSNKVTEKGKDVELRCDPISGHTALYWYRQSLGQGLEFLIYFQGNSAPDKSGLPSDRFSAERTGGSVSTLTIQRTQQEDSAVYLCASSWRLAGAYEQYFGPGTRLTVT.